Listed here is a single T cell receptor beta chain. Antigen specificity is unknown. V was clipped by 0 bases and J by 0 bases, with 11 bases between them. The CDR3 spans 16 residues. Germline V gives CDR1 MNHEY, CDR2 SVGAGI. This specimen belongs to a study of blood T cell dynamics during melanoma immunotherapy. About the study: Metastatic melanoma patients received first-line pembrolizumab or nivolumab plus ipilimumab. Study outcomes and limitations: It remained unknown if the driving T cell clones were melanoma-specific.

Time point here: week 3, after first cycle of checkpoint inhibitor. One draw preceded checkpoint blockade; another followed its first cycle at week 3. Method: immunoSEQ multiplex PCR; TCRdb's copy keeps in-frame clones and lacks some. The sample includes about 10,000 clones, under 90% of them seen just once. Here the sequenced sample was blood, taken from a patient treated with checkpoint blockade. The sequence was obtained from a human donor with melanoma. The chain has TRBV6-5 and TRBJ2-5; D is possibly TRBD1 (7 bases). For the CDR3, the DNA is TGTGCCAGCAGTTACTCCCCAGGGGGGTACCAAGAGACCCAGTACTTC. It specifies CASSYSPGGYQETQYF.